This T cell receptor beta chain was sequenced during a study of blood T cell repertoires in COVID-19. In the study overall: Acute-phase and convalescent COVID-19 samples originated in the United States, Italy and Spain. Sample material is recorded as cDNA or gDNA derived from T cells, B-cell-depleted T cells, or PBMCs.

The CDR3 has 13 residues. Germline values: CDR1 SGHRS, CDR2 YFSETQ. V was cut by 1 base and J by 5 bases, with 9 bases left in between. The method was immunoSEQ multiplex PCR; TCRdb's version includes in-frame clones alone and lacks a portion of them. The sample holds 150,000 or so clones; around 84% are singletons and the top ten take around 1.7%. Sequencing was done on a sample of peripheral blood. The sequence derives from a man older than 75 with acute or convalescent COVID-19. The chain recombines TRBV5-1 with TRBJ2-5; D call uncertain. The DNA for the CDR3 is TGCGCCAGCAGCTTGCTAGAGGTGGAGACCCAGTACTTC. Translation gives CASSLLEVETQYF.